The 17 T cell receptor beta chains below all came from one sample that was sequenced in a study of early T cells in non-severe SARS-CoV-2 infection. From the 5' RACE reads, TCRdb called clonotypes with MiXCR, one entry per CDR3 protein. The sample has approximately 81,000 distinct CDR3 sequences; 5.5% to 7.5% are singletons. The material sequenced was whole blood. These receptor sequences come from an adult who was a healthcare worker with PCR-confirmed SARS-CoV-2 infection or an uninfected control (not recorded which).

This clonotype has at least ten counts. V is TRBV6-1 and J is TRBJ1-6; perhaps TRBD1 as D (5 bases). CDR3 length: 15 residues. Deletions cut 5 bases from V and 9 bases from J, with 17 bases between. Germline-derived CDR1 and CDR2 are MNHNS and SASEGT. CDR3 nucleotide sequence: TGTGCCAGCAGTACCGGGCCAGGGTTAAGTTCACCCCTCCACTTT. This sequence encodes CASSTGPGLSSPLHF.

This clonotype was seen many times. The genes are TRBV6-5 and TRBJ2-1; D might be TRBD1 (5 bases). The V end lost 2 bases, the J end lost 10 bases, and 6 bases lay between the germline ends. CDR1 MNHEY and CDR2 SVGAGI come from the germline V gene. The CDR3 is 11 residues long. The CDR3 loop is CASSYRGEQFF. The DNA of the CDR3 is TGTGCCAGCAGTTACAGGGGAGAGCAGTTCTTC.

This clonotype showed up many times. This chain uses TRBV20-1 with TRBJ2-3; 10 bases are shared with TRBD2. The CDR3 is 14 amino acids. Losses at the gene ends were 7 bases for V and 4 bases for J; bases not matched to a gene: 8. Looked up from germline, CDR1 is DFQATT and CDR2 is SNEGSKA (reference sequence). CDR3 protein: CSVLGLAGADTQYF. DNA of the CDR3: TGCAGTGTCTTAGGTCTAGCGGGGGCAGATACGCAGTATTTT.

The chain employs TRBV20-1 and TRBJ1-2; 8 nucleotides match TRBD1. The germline V gene encodes CDR1 DFQATT and CDR2 SNEGSKA (reference sequence). J was trimmed by 4 bases and V by 0 bases; bases with no gene match: 1. This CDR3 has 13 amino acids. The CDR3 DNA reads as TGCAGTGCTAGAGATACAGGGGGCTATGGCTACACCTTC. It yields the protein CSARDTGGYGYTF.

This clonotype has just a few counts. The J gene is TRBJ2-5, the V gene TRBV6-1; 9 nucleotides line up with TRBD1. Germline CDR1 is MNHNS and CDR2 is SASEGT. The J segment lost 5 bases and the V segment lost 2 bases, leaving 6 bases of the junction unmatched. This CDR3 has 15 amino acids. CDR3 sequence: CASSENTGGMETQYF. As DNA, the CDR3 is TGTGCCAGCAGTGAAAATACAGGGGGCATGGAGACCCAGTACTTC.

In this sample, this clonotype turned up many times. This chain links TRBV12-3 or TRBV12-4 with TRBJ2-3, with 8 nucleotides matching TRBD2. The CDR3 covers 18 residues. The V and J ends lost 1 base and 0 bases, in that order; junction bases with no gene match: 9. CDR3 nucleotide sequence: TGTGCCAGCAGTTTAGGGGTTAGCGGGAACCCTAGCACAGATACGCAGTATTTT. Translating it yields CASSLGVSGNPSTDTQYF.

This clonotype was counted at least ten times. The rearrangement links TRBV5-6 to TRBJ2-2; 8 nucleotides line up with TRBD1. The ends lost 4 bases at V and 7 bases at J; junction bases unmatched: 12. Germline CDR1 reads SGHDT; CDR2 reads YYEEEE. CDR3 size: 16 residues. CDR3 protein: CASSQGTGGIGGELFF. The CDR3 DNA reads as TGTGCCAGCAGCCAGGGAACAGGGGGGATCGGCGGGGAGCTGTTTTTT.

This clonotype was recorded a few times. The gene calls are TRBV14 and TRBJ2-2; unclear D gene. The CDR3 is made up of 13 amino acids. The germline gives CDR1 SGHDN, CDR2 FVKESK. V was shortened by 0 bases and J by 4 bases, with 3 bases between the two germline ends. CDR3 amino acids: CASSQDRTGELFF. CDR3 in DNA: TGTGCCAGCAGCCAAGACCGCACCGGGGAGCTGTTTTTT.

There are many counts of this clonotype. The rearrangement uses TRBV29-1 and TRBJ2-5; 11 nucleotides agree with TRBD2. Germline loops: CDR1 SQVTM, CDR2 ANQGSEA. The CDR3 consists of 15 residues. J was trimmed by 4 bases and V by 3 bases; bases with no gene match: 7. CDR3 coding DNA: TGCAGCGTTGATGATAGCGGGAGGGCGCGAGAGACCCAGTACTTC. This encodes CSVDDSGRARETQYF.

This clonotype has a count of ten or more. The J gene is TRBJ2-3, the V gene TRBV29-1, with 7 bases matching TRBD2. Losses at the gene ends were 4 bases for V and 2 bases for J; bases not matched to a gene: 6. CDR3 length: 14 residues. CDR1 is SQVTM and CDR2 is ANQGSEA in the germline V gene. CDR3: CSVGRAGDTDTQYF. CDR3 nucleotide sequence: TGCAGCGTTGGACGGGCGGGAGACACAGATACGCAGTATTTT.

This clonotype was seen ten or more times. The V and J genes are TRBV13 and TRBJ1-1, with D possibly TRBD1 on 6 matching bases. The V gene lost 2 bases and the J gene lost 1 base, with 14 bases spanning the gap. CDR1 PRHDT and CDR2 FYEKMQ come from the germline V gene (reference sequence). The CDR3 sequence is 16 residues long. The CDR3 DNA reads as TGTGCCAGCAGCTTATTGAAGGCAGGGGAGAACACTGAAGCTTTCTTT. Its protein product is CASSLLKAGENTEAFF.

J is TRBJ2-1 and V is TRBV7-2; D is unclear. This CDR3 is 16 amino acids long. Trimming removed 1 base at V and 0 bases at J, with 10 bases between. The germline V gene has CDR1 SGHTA and CDR2 FQGNSA. The CDR3, as DNA: TGTGCCAGCAGCTTAGTCGCTAGGAGCTCCTACAATGAGCAGTTCTTC. Translated: CASSLVARSSYNEQFF.

The chain employs TRBV7-6 and TRBJ1-1; D is perhaps TRBD1 (6 bases). The germline V and J ends were trimmed by 4 bases and 0 bases, with 12 bases remaining between them. The CDR3 length is 15 residues. Germline lookup yields CDR1 SGHVS and CDR2 FNYEAQ. CDR3 residues: CASSSEQGLNTEAFF. The CDR3 bases are TGTGCCAGCAGCTCAGAACAGGGATTGAACACTGAAGCTTTCTTT.

This clonotype was detected many times. The chain is built from TRBV2 and TRBJ2-7, with 12 nucleotides matching TRBD2. Germline trimming cut 3 bases from V and 5 bases from J; bases unmatched to any gene: 8. The length of the CDR3 is 16 residues. Germline values: CDR1 SNHLY, CDR2 FYNNEI. The CDR3 DNA reads as TGTGCCAGCAGTGACGCTCGGCTAGCGGGAGGGGACGAGCAGTACTTC. Its translation is CASSDARLAGGDEQYF.

The V and J genes are TRBV27 and TRBJ2-5, with 10 bases lining up with TRBD1. The CDR3 spans 16 residues. V trimming: 3 bases; J trimming: 5 bases; junction bases outside the gene matches: 9. CDR1 is MNHEY and CDR2 is SMNVEV in the germline V gene (reference sequence). The CDR3 here is CASSFSRTGGRETQYF. The CDR3, as DNA: TGTGCCAGCAGTTTTTCAAGGACAGGGGGTCGCGAGACCCAGTACTTC.

The chain is built from TRBV27 and TRBJ2-2, with 13 nucleotides matching TRBD2. V gave up 5 bases and J gave up 4 bases; unmatched junction bases: 13. Germline lookup yields CDR1 MNHEY and CDR2 SMNVEV (reference sequence). The CDR3 contains 19 residues. The CDR3 bases are TGTGCCAGCAGTCCTACCAGACTAGCGGGAGGATATAGCACCGGGGAGCTGTTTTTT. Encoded protein: CASSPTRLAGGYSTGELFF.

V usage is TRBV12-2 and J usage is TRBJ2-7; TRBD1 is the table's D call, not checked against the DNA. TRBV12-2 is a listed pseudogene. This CDR3 region has 16 residues. This chain's CDR3 is CASRLACTGGTYEQYF. The CDR3 DNA reads TGTGCAAGTCGCTTAGCGTGTACAGGGGGCACCTACGAGCAGTACTTC.